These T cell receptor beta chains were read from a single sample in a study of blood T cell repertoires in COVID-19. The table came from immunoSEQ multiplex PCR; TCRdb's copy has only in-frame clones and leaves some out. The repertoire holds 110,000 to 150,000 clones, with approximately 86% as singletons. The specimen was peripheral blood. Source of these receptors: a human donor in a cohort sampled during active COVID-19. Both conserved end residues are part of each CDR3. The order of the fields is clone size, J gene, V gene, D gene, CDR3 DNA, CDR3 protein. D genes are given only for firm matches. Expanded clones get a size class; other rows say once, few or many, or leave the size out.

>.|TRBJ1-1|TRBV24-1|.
TGTGCCACCAGTGATTTGCGAGGACAGAATATGAACACTGAAGCTTTCTTT
CATSDLRGQNMNTEAFF
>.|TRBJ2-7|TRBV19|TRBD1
TGTGCCAGGGGGACAGCGCCCGTATACTACGAGCAGTACTTC
CARGTAPVYYEQYF
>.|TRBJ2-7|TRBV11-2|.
TGTGCCAGCAGCTTTAGTTCTAACTACGAGCAGTACTTC
CASSFSSNYEQYF
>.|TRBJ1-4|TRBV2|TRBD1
TGTGCCAGCAGTGGTTGGACAGGGGATTTGGAAAAACTGTTTTTT
CASSGWTGDLEKLFF
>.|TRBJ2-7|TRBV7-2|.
TGTGCCAGCAGCCCCCTAAGGAGCTCCTACGAGCAGTACTTC
CASSPLRSSYEQYF
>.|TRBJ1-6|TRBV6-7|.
TGTGCCATTCGGGTACTTTTCGGGGTAATAAATTCACCCCTCCACTTT
CAIRVLFGVINSPLHF
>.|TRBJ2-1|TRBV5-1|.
TGCGCCAGCAGCTTGTGGGAGGACAATGAGCAGTTCTTC
CASSLWEDNEQFF
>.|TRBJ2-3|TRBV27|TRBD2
TGTGCCAGCAGCCGGACGACTAGCGGTCCCACAGATACGCAGTATTTT
CASSRTTSGPTDTQYF
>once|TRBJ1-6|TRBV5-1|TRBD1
TGCGCCAGCACAGGACAGGGGGCAACTTCGAGTTCACCCCTCCACTTT
CASTGQGATSSSPLHF
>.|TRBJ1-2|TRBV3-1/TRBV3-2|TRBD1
TGTGCCAGCAGAGGACAGGGTGTCTATGGCTACACCTTC
CASRGQGVYGYTF
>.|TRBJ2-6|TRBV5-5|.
TGTGCCAGCAGCTTGGCTGGAGGGAGACGATCTGGGGCCAACGTCCTGACTTTC
CASSLAGGRRSGANVLTF
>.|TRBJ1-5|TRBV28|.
TGTTTTTCTCGAGTAAGAGTTGTGGATCAGCCCCAGCATTTT
CFSRVRVVDQPQHF
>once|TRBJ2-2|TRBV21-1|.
TGTGCCAGCAGCTTTTCCAGGGGGCGGGGCGGGGAGCTGTTTTTT
CASSFSRGRGGELFF
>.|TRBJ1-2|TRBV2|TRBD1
TGTGCCAGCAGGGGGGACAGCCATAACTATGGCTACACCTTC
CASRGDSHNYGYTF
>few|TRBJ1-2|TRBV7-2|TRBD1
TGTGCCAGCAGCTTATCCCAGGACAGGGGTCGGAATGGCTACACCTTC
CASSLSQDRGRNGYTF
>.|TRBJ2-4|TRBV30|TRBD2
TGTGCCTGGACACGGACTAGCGGTTTACAGTACTTC
CAWTRTSGLQYF
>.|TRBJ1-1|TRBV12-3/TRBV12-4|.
TGTGCCAGCACCCAGTTACAGAACACTGAAGCTTTCTTT
CASTQLQNTEAFF
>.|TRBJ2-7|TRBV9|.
TGTGCCAGCAGCGCGGGGGACGGATACGAGCAGTACTTC
CASSAGDGYEQYF
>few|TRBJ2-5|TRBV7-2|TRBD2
TGTGCCAGCAGCTCTAACAGCGGGGGTAGGGAGACCCAGTACTTC
CASSSNSGGRETQYF
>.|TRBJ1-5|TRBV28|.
TGTGCCAGCACCCCCCAGGGGTACAATCAGCCCCAGCATTTT
CASTPQGYNQPQHF
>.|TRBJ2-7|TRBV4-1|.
TGCGCCAGCAGCCAAGCAGGGATTGAAGGTTCCTACGAGCAGTACTTC
CASSQAGIEGSYEQYF
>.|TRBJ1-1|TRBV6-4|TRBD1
TGTGCCAGCAGGCCGGGACAGGGGTTGTCTGAAGCTTTCTTT
CASRPGQGLSEAFF
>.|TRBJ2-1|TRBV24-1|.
TGTGCCACCCAGGACACGACCACCAATGAGCAGTTCTTC
CATQDTTTNEQFF
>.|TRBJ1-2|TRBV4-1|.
TGCGCCAGCAGCCAAGATGCAGGTTTGTTTGAAAGCTATGGCTACACCTTC
CASSQDAGLFESYGYTF
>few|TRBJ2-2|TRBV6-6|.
TGTGCCAGCAGGGGAGACTTTTCCTCCAAGGGGGAGCTGTTTTTT
CASRGDFSSKGELFF
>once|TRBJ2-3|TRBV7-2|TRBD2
TGTGCCAGCAGCTTAGGTTCTAGCGGGGGCACAGATACGCAGTATTTT
CASSLGSSGGTDTQYF
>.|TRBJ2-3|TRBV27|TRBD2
TGTGCCAGCAGCCACCCCGGGACTAGCGGGAGGGCCGGTGAAGATACGCAGTATTTT
CASSHPGTSGRAGEDTQYF
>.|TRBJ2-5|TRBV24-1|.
TGTGCCACCAGCCAAAAAGAGACCCAGTACTTC
CATSQKETQYF
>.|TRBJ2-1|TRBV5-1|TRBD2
TGCGCCAGCAGCTTAAGCGGGAGAAGGGACAATGAGCAGTTCTTC
CASSLSGRRDNEQFF
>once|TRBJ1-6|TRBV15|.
TGTGCCACCAGCAGAGTGTGGCAGGGCTCACCCCTCCACTTT
CATSRVWQGSPLHF
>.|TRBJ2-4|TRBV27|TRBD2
TGTGCCAGCAGTGCTAGCGGGGGCGGGAACATTCAGTACTTC
CASSASGGGNIQYF
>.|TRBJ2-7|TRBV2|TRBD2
TGTGCCAATCGAGGGGAGCGGGAATACGAGCAGTACTTC
CANRGEREYEQYF
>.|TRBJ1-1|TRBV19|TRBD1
TGTGCCAGTTCCCTGGGACAGGGAAGCACTGAAGCTTTCTTT
CASSLGQGSTEAFF
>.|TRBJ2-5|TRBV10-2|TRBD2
TGCGCCAGCAGTGCCGGGAGGGGCGGTAACCCTCGGAAGACCCAGTACTTC
CASSAGRGGNPRKTQYF
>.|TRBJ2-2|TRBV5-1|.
TGCGCCAGCAGCTTGGGACAGATCCTCACCGGGGAGCTGTTTTTT
CASSLGQILTGELFF
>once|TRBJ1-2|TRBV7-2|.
TGTGCCAGCAGTCTGATCCTCCAGGCCCCCTATGGCTACACCTTC
CASSLILQAPYGYTF
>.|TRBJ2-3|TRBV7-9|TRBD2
TGTGCCAGCAGCTCTAGCGGGACTACCAAGGCAGATACGCAGTATTTT
CASSSSGTTKADTQYF
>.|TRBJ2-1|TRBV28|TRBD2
TGTGCCAGCAGCTCCGGGACTAGCGGTTACAATGAGCAGTTCTTC
CASSSGTSGYNEQFF
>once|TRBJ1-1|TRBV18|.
TGTGCCAGCTCCCCCGCGGGGAACACTGAAGCTTTCTTT
CASSPAGNTEAFF
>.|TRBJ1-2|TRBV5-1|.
TGCGCCAGCAGCTTGGAAGGAGTCTATGGCTACACCTTC
CASSLEGVYGYTF
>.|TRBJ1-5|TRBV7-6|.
TGTGCCAGCAGCCCAGGGGTTGGAATCAATCAGCCCCAGCATTTT
CASSPGVGINQPQHF
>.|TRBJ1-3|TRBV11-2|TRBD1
TGTGCCAGCAGCTTAGTGAGGACAGGGGGACTCTCTGGAAACACCATATATTTT
CASSLVRTGGLSGNTIYF
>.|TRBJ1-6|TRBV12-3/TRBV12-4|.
TGTGCCAGCAGTTTAGTACTTAATTCACCCCTCCACTTT
CASSLVLNSPLHF
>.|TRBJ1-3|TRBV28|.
TGTGCCAGCAGTTTACGGCAGGGAGGAGGAAACACCATATATTTT
CASSLRQGGGNTIYF
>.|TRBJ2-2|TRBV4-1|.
TGCGCCAGCAGCCAAGACCAGGGAGGCACCGGGGAGCTGTTTTTT
CASSQDQGGTGELFF
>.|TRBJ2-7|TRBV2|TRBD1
TGTGCCAGCAGTACTAACCCGGGACAGCCTACCGTAGGTGAGCAGTACTTC
CASSTNPGQPTVGEQYF